These 21 T cell receptor beta chains were sequenced from one sample in a study of breast tumors, draining lymph nodes, adjacent tissues. Breast cancer patients provided tissue from their axillary draining lymph nodes. TCRdb passed the multiplex PCR reads through MiXCR, listing each CDR3 protein once. The sample gives some 100,000 distinct CDR3 sequences, about 20% of which show up once; 1% to 1.5% is in the top ten. Sequenced: axillary lymph node tissue. The receptors come from a female donor with breast cancer. Some clones in this sample may be carry-over from other donors' samples.

As regards this clonotype: A much more abundant neighbour one base away suggests this may be a read error. This is likely a read error, given that the CDR3 carries no conserved phenylalanine or tryptophan at its end. The rearrangement uses TRBV2 and TRBJ1-2, with TRBD1 matching over 8 bases. Germline values: CDR1 SNHLY, CDR2 FYNNEI. There are 12 residues in the CDR3. With V trimmed by 7 bases and J by 8 bases, 6 bases remained unmatched. The CDR3 region has the DNA TGTGCCAGCACTCGACAGGGGAACGGCTACACCTCC. Translated, it gives CASTRQGNGYTS.

A remark on this clonotype: The junction shows a germline mismatch at one end, possibly a read error. The chain is built from TRBV18 and TRBJ2-5; 8 nucleotides align to TRBD1. The CDR3 consists of 15 residues. Germline V gene sequence: CDR1 KGHSH, CDR2 LQKENI. DNA for the CDR3: TGTGCCAGCTCACCAGGGGACAGGTTACAAGAGACCCAGTCCTTC. Amino acids: CASSPGDRLQETQSF.

This clonotype was counted at least ten times. V is TRBV15 and J is TRBJ1-2, with a weak D call TRBD1 (5 bases). Trimming took 11 bases from V and 5 from J, leaving 15 bases between them. The CDR3 is 12 amino acids. Per germline, CDR1 LNHNV and CDR2 YYDKDF (reference sequence). CDR3 residues: CAGIPGTYGYTF. The CDR3 nucleotides are TGTGCCGGCATCCCAGGGACTTATGGCTACACCTTC.

This clonotype was observed a handful of times. The genes are TRBV5-4 and TRBJ2-5; 7 nucleotides line up with TRBD1. The CDR3 totals 14 residues. V dropped 5 bases and J dropped 2; count of bases not matched to a gene: 6. Germline CDR1 and CDR2: SGHNT and YYREEE (reference sequence). DNA of the CDR3: TGTGCCAGCAGTCCGGGGACAGAGCAAGAGACCCAGTACTTC. This sequence encodes CASSPGTEQETQYF.

This clonotype was recorded many times. The V call is TRBV7-3, the J call TRBJ2-1; tentative D call: TRBD2 (5 bases). CDR1 SGHTA and CDR2 FQGTGA come from the germline V gene. V dropped 2 bases and J dropped 5 bases, with 7 bases sitting between them. The CDR3 loop spans 13 amino acids. The CDR3 nucleotides read TGTGCCAGCAGCTTAGCGAGGGACAATGAGCAGTTCTTC. Translation gives CASSLARDNEQFF.

In its sample, this clonotype was seen many times. The gene calls are TRBV16 and TRBJ2-1; TRBD2 is a possible D gene (5 bases). The germline V gene encodes CDR1 KGHSY and CDR2 FQNENV. The CDR3 has 14 amino acids. The V and J ends lost 0 bases and 7 bases respectively, with 10 bases between them. The CDR3 DNA is TGTGCCAGCAGCCAATCCCGGGGTGGGAATGAGCAGTTCTTC. This codes for CASSQSRGGNEQFF.

This clonotype was detected ten times or more. The CDR3 coding sequence is TGTGCCAGCTTAACTCGGTCCTACGAGCAGTACTTC. Translation gives CASLTRSYEQYF. This chain links TRBV2 with TRBJ2-7; no reliable D call. The CDR3 covers 12 residues. Germline assignment: CDR1 SNHLY and CDR2 FYNNEI. Trimming cost V 8 bases and J 1 base, with 9 bases left between them.

In this sample, this clonotype turned up many times. The rearrangement links TRBV3-1 to TRBJ2-6, with D unclear. The germline V and J ends were trimmed by 7 bases and 4 bases, with 14 bases remaining between them. Germline CDR1 and CDR2: LGHDT and YNNKEL (reference sequence). CDR3 size: 15 residues. In DNA, the CDR3 is TGTGCCAGCACCCCGGTCGGAGCCGGGGCCAACGTCCTGACTTTC. It codes for CASTPVGAGANVLTF.

This clonotype was found many times. This chain uses TRBV5-1 with TRBJ2-1, with a weak D call TRBD2 (5 bases). Germline values: CDR1 SGHRS, CDR2 YFSETQ. This CDR3 contains 15 residues. Trimming took 4 bases from V and 6 from J, leaving 17 bases between them. The CDR3 sequence is CASSTTTNPLNEQFF. Written as DNA, the CDR3 is TGCGCCAGCAGCACGACTACCAACCCCCTCAATGAGCAGTTCTTC.

Of note for this clonotype: A read error is possible here, since a much larger clone lies one base away. The chain links TRBV11-2 to TRBJ2-1; TRBD2 matches 11 bases. This CDR3 contains 17 residues. Germline V gene sequence: CDR1 SGHAT, CDR2 FQNNGV. Germline trimming cut 5 bases from V and 8 bases from J; bases unmatched to any gene: 14. CDR3 sequence: CASSHGLAGGLGDEQFF. In DNA, the CDR3 is TGTGCCAGCAGCCATGGGCTAGCGGGGGGACTGGGCGATGAGCAGTTCTTC.

This clonotype occurred many times. CDR3 bases: TGCAGTGCTAGAGACCAGAGGACAGGATACGGAGGGGGCAATCAGCCCCAGCATTTT. Amino acids: CSARDQRTGYGGGNQPQHF. V is TRBV20-1 and J is TRBJ1-5, with TRBD1 matching over 7 bases. This CDR3 has 19 residues. Germline trimming cut 0 bases from V and 2 bases from J; bases unmatched to any gene: 16. From germline, CDR1 is DFQATT and CDR2 SNEGSKA (reference sequence).

The V gene is TRBV20-1, the J gene TRBJ2-3; D remains unclear. The CDR3 contains 11 residues. Deletions cut 6 bases from V and 4 bases from J, with 8 bases between. The V gene's germline CDR1 is DFQATT and CDR2 SNEGSKA (reference sequence). Here the CDR3 reads CSAGYSDTQYF. The CDR3 DNA follows: TGCAGTGCCGGATATTCAGATACGCAGTATTTT.

The sample holds many counts of this clonotype. The chain uses TRBV11-3 and TRBJ2-1; 7 bases align to TRBD2. Germline V gives CDR1 SGHNT, CDR2 YENEEA. Losses at the gene ends were 1 base for V and 5 bases for J; bases not matched to a gene: 5. The CDR3 has 15 residues. The DNA of the CDR3 is TGTGCCAGCAGCTTAGGGAGCGGGGAAAACAATGAGCAGTTCTTC. The encoded protein is CASSLGSGENNEQFF.

This clonotype showed up many times. V and J are TRBV12-3 or TRBV12-4 and TRBJ1-5, with D possibly matching TRBD1 (5 bases). The CDR3 covers 16 residues. Trimming pared 10 bases from V and 2 bases from J, leaving 21 bases between. CDR3 nucleotides: TGTGCCACCCAAAACTCTCGGCAGGGACGCAATCAGCCCCAGCATTTT. As protein: CATQNSRQGRNQPQHF.

This clonotype was counted many times. The chain employs TRBV11-2 and TRBJ2-3; D may be TRBD2 (7 bases). The CDR3 covers 17 residues. The germline V and J ends were trimmed by 2 bases and 6 bases, with 21 bases remaining between them. CDR1 is SGHAT, CDR2 FQNNGV, per germline. The CDR3 bases are TGTGCCAGCAGCTTACCTCGGGGGGCCGAGGTGTACGATACGCAGTATTTT. Translated: CASSLPRGAEVYDTQYF.

Comment on this clonotype: This sequence may be a read error, since a much larger clone differs from it by one base. The chain has TRBV5-1 and TRBJ2-3; no clear D. The CDR3 spans 14 residues. CDR1 is SGHRS, CDR2 YFSETQ, per germline. The V and J ends lost 1 base and 0 bases respectively, with 6 bases between them. Here the CDR3 DNA reads TGCGCCAGCAGCTTGCTTCGGAGCACAGATACGCAGTATTTT. It specifies CASSLLRSTDTQYF.

In this sample, this clonotype turned up many times. The chain recombines TRBV14 with TRBJ1-2; 8 bases align to TRBD1. The CDR3 loop spans 15 amino acids. Germline assignment: CDR1 SGHDN and CDR2 FVKESK. Losses at the gene ends were 4 bases for V and 0 bases for J; bases not matched to a gene: 4. CDR3 protein: CASSPTGGANYGYTF. The CDR3 DNA reads TGTGCCAGCAGCCCTACAGGGGGGGCTAACTATGGCTACACCTTC.

This clonotype has only a few counts. The junction and the germline gene differ at one end; a read error may be behind it. This chain joins TRBV5-1 and TRBJ1-2, with 9 bases fitting TRBD1. The CDR3 is made up of 14 amino acids. Germline V gene sequence: CDR1 SGHRS, CDR2 YFSETQ. CDR3 sequence: CANSLDRGGYGYTF. In DNA, the CDR3 is TGCGCCAACAGCTTGGACAGGGGTGGCTATGGCTACACCTTC.

This clonotype appeared many times. The chain carries TRBV7-3 and TRBJ2-1; 11 bases are shared with TRBD2. The CDR3 has 15 amino acids. V dropped 5 bases and J dropped 8; count of bases not matched to a gene: 8. Per the germline V gene, CDR1 is SGHTA and CDR2 is FQGTGA. The CDR3 DNA follows: TGTGCCAGCAGCCAGACTAGCGGGAAAGCGTATGAGCAGTTCTTC. Protein product: CASSQTSGKAYEQFF. The whole variable domain, filled in from reference TRBV7-3 and TRBJ2-1, reads GAGVSQTPSNKVTEKGKYVELRCDPISGHTALYWYRQSLGQGPEFLIYFQGTGAADDSGLPNDRFFAVRPEGSVSTLKIQRTERGDSAVYLCASSQTSGKAYEQFFGPGTRLTVL.

V is TRBV27 and J is TRBJ1-2; weak D call: TRBD1 (5 bases). V lost 3 bases to trimming and J lost 6 bases, with 17 bases between them. Germline V gives CDR1 MNHEY, CDR2 SMNVEV (reference sequence). The CDR3 is made up of 15 amino acids. The CDR3 DNA follows: TGTGCCAGCAGTTTTATCCCTTCAGGGCTAAATGGCTACACCTTC. Translated, it gives CASSFIPSGLNGYTF.

The gene calls are TRBV2 and TRBJ1-3; 8 nucleotides line up with TRBD1. Unmatched junction bases numbered 6, after V lost 5 bases and J lost 3 bases. The CDR3 contains 15 residues. The germline V gene encodes CDR1 SNHLY and CDR2 FYNNEI. CDR3 sequence (DNA): TGTGCCAGCAGTCAAGGACAGGGAGGTGGAAACACCATATATTTT. This translates into CASSQGQGGGNTIYF. The entire variable domain, with the rest obtained from reference TRBV2 and TRBJ1-3, is as follows: EPEVTQTPSHQVTQMGQEVILRCVPISNHLYFYWYRQILGQKVEFLVSFYNNEISEKSEIFDDQFSVERPDGSNFTLKIRSTKLEDSAMYFCASSQGQGGGNTIYFGEGSWLTVV.